What follows are 7 T cell receptor beta chains derived from one specimen sequenced in a study of prognosis after radiotherapy for stage I lung cancer. CDR3 of TCR beta was amplified from genomic DNA via a two-round multiplex PCR. First-round PCR amplification was performed with primers specific to each TRBV and TRBJ gene. Via MiXCR, TCRdb re-called the multiplex PCR reads, giving one row per CDR3 protein. The sample contains 30,000 to 40,000 distinct CDR3 sequences, roughly a quarter of which appear only once. The starting material was PBMCs, obtained before or after stereotactic body radiation therapy (not recorded which). The receptor set was obtained from a donor over 45 with non-small cell lung cancer.

Many counts were recorded for this clonotype. The rearrangement uses TRBV19 and TRBJ2-7, with no clear D. Trimming left V 3 bases short and J 2 bases short, with 11 bases between. Looked up from germline, CDR1 is LNHDA and CDR2 is SQIVND (reference sequence). The CDR3 consists of 14 residues. The CDR3, as DNA: TGTGCCAGTAGTATCCAAAAGGGCGCCTACGAGCAGTACTTC. Its translation: CASSIQKGAYEQYF.

This clonotype was seen repeatedly, ten times or more. The chain uses TRBV15 and TRBJ2-3, with D perhaps given as TRBD1 or TRBD2 (5 bases each). Germline CDR1 reads LNHNV; CDR2 reads YYDKDF (reference sequence). This CDR3 has 14 amino acids. V was pared by 5 bases and J by 2 bases, with 11 bases between. CDR3 amino acids: CATSHRGPTDTQYF. The CDR3 DNA follows: TGTGCCACCAGCCACCGGGGACCCACAGATACGCAGTATTTT.

The V call is TRBV4-1, the J call TRBJ2-7, with 8 positions matching TRBD2. The CDR3 loop spans 15 amino acids. J was trimmed by 2 bases and V by 8 bases; bases with no gene match: 11. Germline V lookup: CDR1 MGHRA, CDR2 YSYEKL. This CDR3 is CASRNRTSRAYEQYF. Here the CDR3 DNA reads TGCGCCAGCCGAAACAGGACTAGCCGAGCCTACGAGCAGTACTTC.

This clonotype was counted many times. The rearrangement links TRBV7-6 to TRBJ2-5; D is possibly TRBD2 (6 bases). The CDR3 runs 15 residues. The V gene lost 0 bases and the J gene lost 4 bases, with 12 bases spanning the gap. Germline CDR1 is SGHVS and CDR2 is FNYEAQ. The CDR3 sequence: CASSLARGGLETQYF. CDR3 bases: TGTGCCAGCAGCTTAGCGCGTGGAGGGTTAGAGACCCAGTACTTC.

This clonotype came up many times. The genes are TRBV10-3 and TRBJ2-7; possibly TRBD1 for D (6 bases). The germline V gene encodes CDR1 ENHRY and CDR2 SYGVKD. V lost 9 bases and J lost 7, with 13 bases in between. This CDR3 contains 11 residues. Here the CDR3 reads CAIKQGEEQYF. As DNA, the CDR3 is TGTGCCATTAAACAGGGCGAAGAGCAGTACTTC.

This clonotype was recorded at least ten times. The V call is TRBV20-1, the J call TRBJ1-3; D call uncertain. This CDR3 region has 13 residues. Germline CDR1 DFQATT, CDR2 SNEGSKA (reference sequence). The DNA for the CDR3 is TGCAGCACAAGACGGCTCTCTGGAAACACCATATATTTT. Its translation is CSTRRLSGNTIYF.

The chain combines TRBV28 with TRBJ1-2; 8 bases are a match to TRBD1. The germline V gene has CDR1 MDHEN and CDR2 SYDVKM. The CDR3 is 19 amino acids. V lost 8 bases, J lost 7 bases, and 27 bases stayed unmatched. DNA for the CDR3: TGTGCCAGCCGAGCCTTATTTTGGCGGACAGGACAGGGCCTCGGTGGCTACACCTTC. Its translation: CASRALFWRTGQGLGGYTF.